One sample yielded the 21 T cell receptor beta chains listed below, sequenced in a study of response to subunit inactivated influenza vaccine. In TCRdb, the RT-PCR reads were re-called with MiXCR into one record per CDR3 protein. The repertoire includes some 500,000 distinct CDR3 sequences, 15% to 20% of them detected once, and roughly 3% sits in the top ten. The specimen comprised CD4+ T cells sorted from PBMCs, sampled less than 25 months after vaccination. These receptors all come from a man between 45 and 75 years old who received an inactivated influenza vaccine.

This clonotype was detected many times. The J gene is TRBJ2-2, the V gene TRBV24-1; D is unclear. CDR1 is KGHDR, CDR2 SFDVKD, per germline. This CDR3 region has 11 residues. V lost 5 bases, J lost 7 bases, and 4 bases lay in between. The CDR3 sequence is CATSVGGELFF. The CDR3 DNA is TGTGCCACCAGTGTCGGCGGGGAGCTGTTTTTT.

This chain uses TRBV28 with TRBJ2-7, with TRBD1 matching 9 bases. Trimming removed 5 bases from V and 1 base from J; junction bases left unmatched: 18. CDR1 MDHEN and CDR2 SYDVKM come from the germline V gene. CDR3 length: 19 amino acids. CDR3 sequence (DNA): TGTGCCAGCAGTATGAGGACAGGGGTTATCGGGCGAGATTCCTACGAGCAGTACTTC. Protein product: CASSMRTGVIGRDSYEQYF.

The V gene is TRBV5-1, the J gene TRBJ2-5; 12 nucleotides align to TRBD1. The CDR3 extends over 15 amino acids. Looked up from germline, CDR1 is SGHRS and CDR2 is YFSETQ. V lost 3 bases to trimming and J lost 4 bases; unmatched junction nucleotides: 4. The CDR3 is CASSWDRGLPETQYF. The CDR3 DNA reads TGCGCCAGCAGCTGGGACAGGGGGCTGCCAGAGACCCAGTACTTC.

V gene TRBV12-3 or TRBV12-4 combines with J gene TRBJ2-1; TRBD1 aligns across 11 bases. V lost 2 bases to trimming and J lost 2 bases; unmatched junction nucleotides: 11. The CDR3 is 19 amino acids. The CDR3 sequence is CASSLRTGGTWATYNEQFF. Written as DNA, the CDR3 is TGTGCCAGCAGTTTAAGGACAGGGGGCACCTGGGCGACCTACAATGAGCAGTTCTTC.

The gene calls are TRBV6-5 and TRBJ2-1; D is undetermined. The germline V gene has CDR1 MNHEY and CDR2 SVGAGI. Trimming removed 0 bases at V and 4 bases at J, with 7 bases between. This CDR3 has 14 amino acids. This chain's CDR3 is CASSYSRVYNEQFF. CDR3 sequence (DNA): TGTGCCAGCAGTTACTCAAGGGTTTACAATGAGCAGTTCTTC.

There are a few counts of this clonotype. One end of the junction fails to match germline, which may point to a read error. This chain connects TRBV7-7 to TRBJ2-2; 10 nucleotides agree with TRBD2. Germline V lookup: CDR1 SSHAT, CDR2 FNYEAQ (reference sequence). This CDR3 region has 16 residues. In DNA form, the CDR3 reads TGTGCTAGCAGCCCCGGGACTAGCGCCAACACCGGGGAGCTGTTTTTT. Protein sequence: CASSPGTSANTGELFF.

The rearrangement joins TRBV20-1 to TRBJ2-7; D might be TRBD2 (6 bases). CDR3 size: 14 residues. Per germline, CDR1 DFQATT and CDR2 SNEGSKA (reference sequence). V lost 3 bases, J lost 5 bases, and 17 bases lay in between. DNA of the CDR3: TGCAGTGCTAGCCGTCCGGGACTCCGTGACGAGCAGTACTTC. Protein: CSASRPGLRDEQYF.

The chain has TRBV4-3 and TRBJ2-3, with TRBD2 matching 10 bases. The CDR3 spans 20 residues. Germline loops: CDR1 LGHNA, CDR2 YSLEER. The V gene end was trimmed by 0 bases and the J gene end by 4 bases; junction bases not matched to a gene: 16. In nucleotides, the CDR3 is TGCGCCAGCAGCCAAGATCTGTCCGCTAGCGGGAGAACATCGCCAGATACGCAGTATTTT. Its translation is CASSQDLSASGRTSPDTQYF.

V is TRBV7-2 and J is TRBJ1-6; 10 bases agree with TRBD1. The CDR3 runs 16 residues. The germline V gene encodes CDR1 SGHTA and CDR2 FQGNSA. Trimming at V came to 3 bases and at J to 9 bases, leaving 8 bases not matched to a gene. CDR3 sequence (DNA): TGTGCCAGCAGCTTTGGTGGGGGGGACAGGGGTTCACCCCTCCACTTT. Encoded protein: CASSFGGGDRGSPLHF.

The chain combines TRBV24-1 with TRBJ2-1, with TRBD2 identical over 9 bases. This CDR3 comprises 14 residues. The V gene's germline CDR1 is KGHDR and CDR2 SFDVKD. Losses at the gene ends were 10 bases for V and 7 bases for J; bases not matched to a gene: 10. CDR3 in amino acids: CATQGLAGRNEQFF. The CDR3 DNA is TGTGCCACTCAAGGGCTAGCGGGACGGAATGAGCAGTTCTTC.

The rearrangement joins TRBV7-2 to TRBJ1-2; the match to TRBD1 covers 7 bases. Germline V gene lookup returns CDR1 SGHTA and CDR2 FQGNSA. The CDR3 spans 14 residues. After removal of 4 bases from V and 5 bases from J, the junction contained 7 bases not matched to a gene. This CDR3 is CASSSTGVGYGYTF. The DNA of the CDR3 is TGTGCCAGCAGCTCCACAGGGGTTGGGTATGGCTACACCTTC.

This clonotype was observed a handful of times. V is TRBV5-1 and J is TRBJ2-1; 13 bases are a match to TRBD2. The CDR3 loop spans 17 amino acids. After removal of 0 bases from V and 6 bases from J, the junction contained 6 bases not matched to a gene. Germline CDR1 is SGHRS and CDR2 is YFSETQ. CDR3 in DNA: TGCGCCAGCAGCTTGGCACTAGCGGGAGGGGGGGTCAATGAGCAGTTCTTC. This encodes CASSLALAGGGVNEQFF.

The chain couples TRBV4-2 to TRBJ2-2; the D gene is possibly TRBD1 (6 bases). The germline CDR1 and CDR2 sequences are LGHNA and YNFKEQ. V was shortened by 3 bases and J by 6 bases, with 20 bases between the two germline ends. The CDR3 length is 17 residues. This CDR3 is CASSHTLRGRVAGELFF. The CDR3 DNA follows: TGTGCCAGCAGCCACACACTCAGGGGCAGGGTGGCCGGGGAGCTGTTTTTT.

This clonotype was recorded a few times. This rearrangement joins TRBV20-1 to TRBJ1-1; 8 nucleotides line up with TRBD1. V lost 5 bases and J lost 5; bases outside the gene matches: 10. The length of the CDR3 is 14 residues. Germline values: CDR1 DFQATT, CDR2 SNEGSKA (reference sequence). This CDR3 reads CSADRDRGWTEAFF. CDR3 in DNA: TGCAGTGCTGACCGTGACAGGGGTTGGACTGAAGCTTTCTTT.

This clonotype was observed a handful of times. This sequence joins TRBV29-1 and TRBJ2-3; D possibly uses TRBD1 or TRBD2 (6 bases each). V was cut by 4 bases and J by 6 bases, with 23 bases left in between. This CDR3 comprises 16 residues. Germline V gene lookup returns CDR1 SQVTM and CDR2 ANQGSEA. Here the CDR3 reads CSVGARGGPARDTQYF. For the CDR3, the DNA is TGCAGCGTTGGGGCCCGAGGGGGGCCGGCTCGTGATACGCAGTATTTT.

This chain links TRBV5-1 with TRBJ2-7, with 8 bases that match TRBD1. This CDR3 has 15 amino acids. CDR1 and CDR2 (germline): SGHRS, YFSETQ. The V segment lost 2 bases and the J segment 1 base; nucleotides outside the gene matches: 5. CDR3 in amino acids: CASSLGTGNSYEQYF. The CDR3 DNA is TGCGCCAGCAGCTTAGGGACAGGCAATTCCTACGAGCAGTACTTC.

At least ten counts were recorded for this clonotype. The gene calls are TRBV7-2 and TRBJ2-1; D uncertain. This CDR3 is 13 amino acids long. Trimming shortened V by 1 base and J by 5 bases, and 6 bases separated the two germline ends. Germline V gene sequence: CDR1 SGHTA, CDR2 FQGNSA. The CDR3 sequence is CASSLGPNNEQFF. The CDR3 bases are TGTGCCAGCAGCTTAGGGCCGAACAATGAGCAGTTCTTC.

The V gene is TRBV28, the J gene TRBJ2-7; 7 positions match TRBD1. The CDR3 extends over 15 amino acids. The J segment lost 4 bases and the V segment lost 4 bases, leaving 10 bases of the junction unmatched. Germline V gene lookup returns CDR1 MDHEN and CDR2 SYDVKM. CDR3 DNA sequence: TGTGCCAGCAGTTCTTTAATAGGGGGCTATTACGAGCAGTACTTC. This translates into CASSSLIGGYYEQYF.

The rearrangement links TRBV7-2 to TRBJ2-3; the D is unclear. This CDR3 has 12 amino acids. Germline assignment: CDR1 SGHTA and CDR2 FQGNSA. Trimming stripped 4 bases from V and 4 bases from J, with 6 bases between. The CDR3 region has the DNA TGTGCCAGCAGCTCAGCCTCAGATACGCAGTATTTT. Protein product: CASSSASDTQYF.

This clonotype was recorded a few times. The chain combines TRBV7-9 with TRBJ2-7; D remains ambiguous. There are 13 residues in the CDR3. CDR1 SEHNR and CDR2 FQNEAQ come from the germline V gene (reference sequence). Between the trimmed V and J ends, which lost 5 bases and 4 bases, there was a span of 12 bases. CDR3 in DNA: TGTGCCAGCAGCCGGTTGGGCGCTTACGAGCAGTACTTC. Amino acids: CASSRLGAYEQYF. The full variable domain, rest sourced from reference TRBV7-9 and TRBJ2-7, is DTGVSQNPRHKITKRGQNVTFRCDPISEHNRLYWYRQTLGQGPEFLTYFQNEAQLEKSRLLSDRFSAERPKGSFSTLEIQRTEQGDSAMYLCASSRLGAYEQYFGPGTRLTVT.

This rearrangement joins TRBV4-2 to TRBJ2-3; D gene ambiguous. The V end was cut by 1 base, the J end by 11 bases, with 10 bases between. Germline-derived CDR1 and CDR2 are LGHNA and YNFKEQ. The CDR3 loop spans 12 amino acids. As DNA, the CDR3 is TGTGCCAGCAGCCAAGCTCTGGAAAGGCAGTATTTT. Translating gives CASSQALERQYF.